This T cell receptor beta chain was recorded in a study of cytomegalovirus exposure and HLA in healthy donors. Points from the study as a whole: Among TCR beta chains of equal frequency, HLA-associated ones were more clonally expanded in a later analysis. Through in vitro validation, a few CMV-associated chains were shown to be specific for CMV antigens. Reports showed the classifier diagnosing cytomegalovirus status with high specificity and sensitivity.

The PCR was carried out with 60 Vbeta primers and 13 Jbeta primers. Produced via immunoSEQ multiplex PCR; TCRdb's table is partial and in-frame only. The sample includes approximately 190,000 clones, about 84% seen only once; the top ten take roughly 15%. With respect to this clone: The antigen remains undetermined.

The TCR was taken from a woman aged 25 to 39 in good health and CMV-seropositive. Material: PBMCs.

The CDR3 coding sequence is TGTGCCTGGAGTGTACTAGCGGGGGAGACCCAGTACTTC. Translated: CAWSVLAGETQYF. The chain carries TRBV30 and TRBJ2-5, with 10 bases fitting TRBD2. V was clipped by 0 bases and J by 5 bases; unmatched bases: 0. There are 13 residues in the CDR3. CDR1 and CDR2 (germline): GTSNPN, SVGIG (reference sequence). Using reference TRBV30 and TRBJ2-5 for the parts outside the CDR3, the full variable domain is SQTIHQWPATLVQPVGSPLSLECTVEGTSNPNLYWYRQAAGRGLQLLFYSVGIGQISSEVPQNLSASRPQDRQFILSSKKLLLSDSGFYLCAWSVLAGETQYFGPGTRLLVL.